Shown below are 21 T cell receptor beta chains from a single sample sequenced in a study of OX40 agonist ivuxolimab in advanced cancers. Clones were sequenced by immunoSEQ multiplex PCR, and TCRdb holds only the in-frame ones, with some missing. Seen here are about 91,000 clones, about 85% observed once, and the top ten hold around 0.2%. The sample here was CD4+ or CD8+ T cells sorted from blood, taken in a trial of the OX40 agonist ivuxolimab. The receptors stem from an adult with an advanced solid tumor such as melanoma, head and neck, liver or kidney cancer.

This rearrangement joins TRBV6-4 to TRBJ2-3, with D unclear. This CDR3 region has 15 residues. With 5 bases removed from V and 1 base from J, the gap between germline ends came to 13 bases. CDR1 and CDR2 (germline): MRHNA, SNTAGT. CDR3 sequence: CASSQSHSGTDTQYF. The CDR3 nucleotides read TGTGCCAGCAGTCAAAGCCACTCCGGCACAGATACGCAGTATTTT.

This clone was observed once. The chain recombines TRBV27 with TRBJ2-3; no clear D. The CDR3 is 14 amino acids. Germline V gene sequence: CDR1 MNHEY, CDR2 SMNVEV (reference sequence). V dropped 0 bases and J dropped 3 bases, with 7 bases sitting between them. The DNA of the CDR3 is TGTGCCAGCAGTTTATCCCCTTGGACAGATACGCAGTATTTT. Encoded protein: CASSLSPWTDTQYF.

The genes are TRBV9 and TRBJ1-2; D uncertain. Deletions cut 0 bases from V and 5 bases from J, with 8 bases between. This CDR3 has 13 amino acids. CDR1 SGDLS and CDR2 YYNGEE come from the germline V gene. The DNA of the CDR3 is TGTGCCAGCAGCGTAGAGGTGGGGTATGGCTACACCTTC. Amino acids: CASSVEVGYGYTF.

The rearrangement links TRBV6-5 to TRBJ1-1; D gene unclear. The CDR3 totals 15 residues. CDR1 and CDR2 from the germline V gene are MNHEY and SVGAGI. The V end was cut by 2 bases, the J end by 6 bases, with 16 bases between. CDR3 in DNA: TGTGCCAGCAGTTACGGGTCACGGGTTATACCTGAAGCTTTCTTT. It translates to CASSYGSRVIPEAFF.

The rearrangement joins TRBV7-2 to TRBJ1-5; D is uncertain. Germline lookup yields CDR1 SGHTA and CDR2 FQGNSA. Deletions cut 1 base from V and 5 bases from J, with 12 bases between. The CDR3 contains 15 residues. CDR3 nucleotides: TGTGCCAGCAGCTTAGTTTCCGGTACTGATCAGCCCCAGCATTTT. This sequence encodes CASSLVSGTDQPQHF.

The V and J genes are TRBV6-1 and TRBJ1-1; 9 positions agree with TRBD1. The trim removed 6 bases at V and 6 bases at J, leaving 8 bases unmatched. This CDR3 is 14 amino acids long. CDR1 and CDR2 from the germline V gene are MNHNS and SASEGT. The CDR3 sequence is CASSRDRELSEAFF. CDR3 nucleotides: TGTGCCAGCAGCAGGGACAGGGAATTATCTGAAGCTTTCTTT.

This chain connects TRBV28 to TRBJ1-5; 8 bases match TRBD1. The V gene's germline CDR1 is MDHEN and CDR2 SYDVKM. The CDR3 sequence is 15 residues long. Unmatched junction bases numbered 3, after V lost 2 bases and J lost 3 bases. The CDR3 coding sequence is TGTGCCAGCAGTTTACAGGGGGCGGTCAATCAGCCCCAGCATTTT. It is translated as CASSLQGAVNQPQHF.

The chain combines TRBV2 with TRBJ1-1; D is perhaps TRBD1 (6 bases). Trimming removed 6 bases from V and 1 base from J, with 9 bases in between. The CDR3 consists of 13 residues. The germline gives CDR1 SNHLY, CDR2 FYNNEI. The CDR3 nucleotides read TGTGCCAGCAGGCCGGACAGGAACACTGAAGCTTTCTTT. Translation gives CASRPDRNTEAFF.

This clone came up once. This specimen includes other DNA sequences encoding the same CDR3. The V and J genes are TRBV28 and TRBJ1-2; D might be TRBD1 (5 bases). Trimming took 6 bases from V and 1 from J, leaving 27 bases between them. Germline assignment: CDR1 MDHEN and CDR2 SYDVKM. The CDR3 is 19 amino acids. The CDR3 coding sequence is TGTGCCAGCAGCTCGCTCTACACCCCTCAGGGAGCATATAACTATGGCTACACCTTC. Amino acids: CASSSLYTPQGAYNYGYTF.

The gene calls are TRBV6-1 and TRBJ2-5, with 8 bases fitting TRBD2. CDR1 is MNHNS, CDR2 SASEGT, per germline. Germline trimming cut 8 bases from V and 1 base from J; bases unmatched to any gene: 6. This CDR3 is 14 amino acids long. The CDR3 spells CASGVAGGQETQYF. For the CDR3, the DNA is TGTGCCAGCGGGGTCGCGGGGGGCCAAGAGACCCAGTACTTC.

In regard to this clone: A read error may produce the germline difference seen at one junction end. CDR3 residues: CASSLDGASETQYF. In nucleotides, the CDR3 is TGTGCTAGCAGCTTAGACGGGGCCTCAGAGACCCAGTACTTC. This sequence joins TRBV7-7 and TRBJ2-5; perhaps D is TRBD1 or TRBD2 (5 bases each). The CDR3 extends over 14 amino acids. Germline V gives CDR1 SSHAT, CDR2 FNYEAQ (reference sequence).

This chain joins TRBV5-1 and TRBJ2-1; TRBD2 aligns across 12 bases. This CDR3 has 15 residues. Germline CDR1 and CDR2: SGHRS and YFSETQ. J lost 5 bases, V lost 0 bases, and 0 bases had no gene match. DNA of the CDR3: TGCGCCAGCAGCTTGGGGACTAGCGGGAACAATGAGCAGTTCTTC. Amino acids: CASSLGTSGNNEQFF.

This sequence joins TRBV6-5 and TRBJ2-7, with TRBD2 as a possible D gene (5 bases). The CDR3 is made up of 14 amino acids. The ends were cut back, 6 bases at V and 5 bases at J, with 17 bases in the middle. The germline V gene has CDR1 MNHEY and CDR2 SVGAGI. CDR3 region: CASRPTNTRDEQYF. The CDR3 DNA reads TGTGCCAGCAGACCGACTAACACGCGCGACGAGCAGTACTTC.

This chain connects TRBV27 to TRBJ2-7; no clear D. CDR1 MNHEY and CDR2 SMNVEV come from the germline V gene (reference sequence). The V gene lost 3 bases and the J gene lost 0 bases, with 15 bases spanning the gap. The CDR3 length is 16 residues. The DNA of the CDR3 is TGTGCCAGCAGTTTCGCCACTGGGGTGCCCTCCTACGAGCAGTACTTC. Amino acids: CASSFATGVPSYEQYF.

The chain recombines TRBV11-3 with TRBJ2-5, with 8 bases lining up with TRBD1. The CDR3 loop spans 15 amino acids. V was clipped by 1 base and J by 0 bases; unmatched bases: 1. Germline CDR1 and CDR2: SGHNT and YENEEA. CDR3 sequence: CASSLGDRYQETQYF. The CDR3 nucleotides are TGTGCCAGCAGCTTAGGGGACAGGTACCAAGAGACCCAGTACTTC.

The V gene is TRBV7-8, the J gene TRBJ1-1, with D tentatively TRBD1 (5 bases). The CDR3 spans 16 residues. Germline V gives CDR1 SGHVS, CDR2 FQNEAQ. Trimming shortened V by 5 bases and J by 1 base, and 17 bases separated the two germline ends. CDR3 in DNA: TGTGCCAGCAGCCCAGGACATCTCGGGACGAACACTGAAGCTTTCTTT. It specifies CASSPGHLGTNTEAFF.

The rearrangement joins TRBV6-1 to TRBJ1-1; D gene ambiguous. The CDR3 consists of 13 residues. Trimming shortened V by 4 bases and J by 1 base, and 7 bases separated the two germline ends. From germline, CDR1 is MNHNS and CDR2 SASEGT. The CDR3 DNA reads TGTGCCAGCAGTGGCCGGAGGAACACTGAAGCTTTCTTT. Translated, it gives CASSGRRNTEAFF.

The rearrangement uses TRBV28 and TRBJ2-1; maybe TRBD2 (6 bases). Germline V lookup: CDR1 MDHEN, CDR2 SYDVKM. This CDR3 region has 13 residues. Deletions cut 7 bases from V and 4 bases from J, with 11 bases between. CDR3 coding DNA: TGTGCCAGCACCCCCGGGACTTACAATGAGCAGTTCTTC. It encodes CASTPGTYNEQFF.

In DNA form, the CDR3 reads TGTGCCTGGAGGCCTGAGTGGGAAAAACTGTTTTTT. Translating gives CAWRPEWEKLFF. V usage is TRBV30 and J usage is TRBJ1-4, with D hard to call. From germline, CDR1 is GTSNPN and CDR2 SVGIG (reference sequence). Trimming removed 3 bases at V and 8 bases at J, with 10 bases between. This CDR3 has 12 residues.

The chain couples TRBV5-4 to TRBJ2-5; D perhaps matches TRBD1 (5 bases). The germline V gene has CDR1 SGHNT and CDR2 YYREEE (reference sequence). V was cut by 1 base and J by 5 bases, with 12 bases left in between. The CDR3 consists of 14 residues. The CDR3 reads CASSLMGLSETQYF. The CDR3 coding sequence is TGTGCCAGCAGCTTGATGGGGCTCTCGGAGACCCAGTACTTC.

This chain links TRBV11-2 with TRBJ2-1; TRBD2 matches at 13 bases. CDR3 length: 15 amino acids. V lost 3 bases, J lost 9 bases, and 5 bases stayed unmatched. Germline V gives CDR1 SGHAT, CDR2 FQNNGV. CDR3: CASSLRTSGRSEQFF. CDR3 DNA: TGTGCCAGCAGCTTGAGGACTAGCGGGAGATCTGAGCAGTTCTTC.